This T cell receptor (beta chain) was sequenced in a study of regulatory T cells in long-lasting Graves disease. Construction of TCR beta libraries relied on iRepertoire HTBI primers and on Arm-PCR targeting CDR3 regions. MiXCR, run by TCRdb on the multiplex PCR reads, gives a single entry per CDR3 protein. The sample has fewer than 450,000 distinct CDR3 sequences, around 20% seen once. The time point is: persistent/refractory GD, antithyroid drugs over 5 years with positive TRAb. From RNA extracted from PBMCs, the TCR library was made. Approximately 10-milliliter peripheral blood samples went into EDTA tubes. The CDR3 extends over 15 amino acids. Germline CDR1 MDHEN, CDR2 SYDVKM. The trim removed 3 bases at V and 2 bases at J, leaving 4 bases unmatched.

This chain connects TRBV28 to TRBJ2-5, with 9 bases that match TRBD1. The sequencing used peripheral blood mononuclear cells (PBMCs), collected when the disease was refractory, from a patient treated with antithyroid drugs. The sequence was obtained from a female donor with Graves disease. The CDR3 sequence: CASSFWGQGQETQYF. The CDR3 bases are TGTGCCAGCAGTTTTTGGGGACAGGGACAAGAGACCCAGTACTTC.